This T cell receptor (beta chain) is from a study of Ad26.COV2.S vaccination and SARS-CoV-2 variants. For the study at large: Ad26.COV2.S given intramuscularly, once or twice 56 days apart. Overall study results and limits: Comparable non-spike TCR breadth was observed in vaccine and placebo recipients. Assessments of TCR breadth and depth may have underestimated the total T cell responses.

Of note for this clone: Its antigen is as yet unknown.

The J segment lost 2 bases and the V segment lost 1 base, leaving 3 bases of the junction unmatched. Per the germline V gene, CDR1 is MDHEN and CDR2 is SYDVKM. This CDR3 has 15 residues. Treatment noted: roughly 19 received Ad26.COV2.S at low or high dose, single or two shots; about 5 received placebo; per-sample allocation not given. Specimens were obtained on day 63 following the first vaccine or placebo injection. A Boston adult aged 18-55 years was the donor. Profiled with immunoSEQ multiplex PCR; TCRdb holds only in-frame clones, not every one. The sample records 350,000 to 500,000 clones, roughly 87% being singletons.

Sequencing was performed on peripheral blood, taken in a trial of Ad26.COV2.S vaccine versus placebo. The sequence came from a person between 18 and 65 years old who received the Ad26.COV2.S COVID-19 vaccine or a placebo. The J gene is TRBJ2-3, the V gene TRBV28, with TRBD1 identical over 7 bases. In DNA, the CDR3 is TGTGCCAGCAGTTTATCGGGACAGTACACAGATACGCAGTATTTT. It yields the protein CASSLSGQYTDTQYF.